Sequencing of this T cell receptor (beta chain) was carried out in a study of cytomegalovirus exposure and HLA in healthy donors. Germline V gene data show CDR1 as SNHLY and CDR2 as FYNNEI. The CDR3 is made up of 14 amino acids. V was trimmed by 6 bases and J by 4 bases, leaving 13 bases between them. Primers included in the PCR were 60 Vbeta and 13 Jbeta primers. TCRdb's table, derived via immunoSEQ multiplex PCR, lists solely in-frame clones and lacks some. The repertoire holds approximately 110,000 clones, with about 59% as singletons. The chain is built from TRBV2 and TRBJ2-4; a possible D gene is TRBD2 (6 bases). The receptor was derived from a man under 40 in good health and CMV-seropositive. Sequencing input: PBMCs. The CDR3 reads CASRQAGLKNIQYF. In nucleotides, the CDR3 is TGTGCCAGCAGACAAGCGGGCCTTAAAAACATTCAGTACTTC.